Here is one TCR beta chain with its context. This specimen belongs to a study of cytomegalovirus exposure and HLA in healthy donors. Use of 60 Vbeta and 13 Jbeta primers characterized the PCR. Repertoires were generated with immunoSEQ multiplex PCR, while TCRdb's copy carries only in-frame clones and drops some. This sample has about 150,000 clones; around three quarters occur once, and the top ten carry 1%. This TCR was sampled from a woman aged 45 to 65 in good health and CMV-seropositive. Sample: PBMCs.

The DNA for the CDR3 is TGTGCCAGCAGTTACTCGAGGAACACTGAAGCTTTCTTT. This gives the protein CASSYSRNTEAFF. The chain couples TRBV6-5 to TRBJ1-1; D is uncertain. V lost 0 bases and J 1 base, leaving 3 bases between the germline ends. The CDR3 extends over 13 amino acids. Germline CDR1 is MNHEY and CDR2 is SVGAGI.